The 20 T cell receptor beta chains reported below all come from one sample, sequenced in a study of T-cell reconstitution after alpha-beta-depleted transplantation in children. Unique molecular identifiers tagged the TCRbeta library. In TCRdb, the PCR reads were re-called with MiXCR into one record per CDR3 protein. The sample holds about 540,000 distinct CDR3 sequences, about a quarter seen once. Specimen: PBMCs, collected before TCRalphabeta/CD19-depleted stem cell transplant. Receptors originate from a boy less than two years old with Wiskott-Aldrich syndrome, due to receive a stem cell transplant.

This sequence joins TRBV20-1 and TRBJ2-3; D is undetermined. The germline V gene encodes CDR1 DFQATT and CDR2 SNEGSKA (reference sequence). This CDR3 is 16 amino acids long. Between the trimmed V and J ends, which lost 1 base and 1 base, there was a span of 15 bases. The CDR3 region has the DNA TGCAGTGCTAGAGCCCCGTCTCTCAGGCGCACAGATACGCAGTATTTT. It codes for CSARAPSLRRTDTQYF.

The chain combines TRBV5-1 with TRBJ2-7, with 8 bases lining up with TRBD1. Trimming at V came to 0 bases and at J to 0 bases, leaving 5 bases not matched to a gene. The CDR3 length is 16 residues. Germline V gene lookup returns CDR1 SGHRS and CDR2 YFSETQ. The DNA of the CDR3 is TGCGCCAGCAGCTTGGCCAAGGGACAGGACTCCTACGAGCAGTACTTC. Its protein product is CASSLAKGQDSYEQYF.

The chain is built from TRBV5-1 and TRBJ2-1; 14 bases map to TRBD2. V shed 2 bases and J 4 bases; nucleotides not matched to a gene: 5. Germline values: CDR1 SGHRS, CDR2 YFSETQ. There are 17 residues in the CDR3. Here the CDR3 reads CASSFGGLAGGYNEQFF. For the CDR3, the DNA is TGCGCCAGCAGCTTCGGCGGACTAGCGGGAGGTTACAATGAGCAGTTCTTC.

This clonotype came up a few times. V is TRBV5-1 and J is TRBJ2-1; the D gene is possibly TRBD2 (6 bases). This CDR3 contains 14 residues. The V end was cut by 0 bases, the J end by 4 bases, with 8 bases between. Germline lookup yields CDR1 SGHRS and CDR2 YFSETQ. The CDR3 spells CASSLGREYNEQFF. The CDR3 bases are TGCGCCAGCAGCTTGGGGCGGGAATACAATGAGCAGTTCTTC.

As for this clonotype: A clone one base away is much larger, so this may be a read error. The V and J genes are TRBV29-1 and TRBJ2-2; the match to TRBD2 covers 10 bases. Germline V gene lookup returns CDR1 SQVTM and CDR2 ANQGSEA. With 7 bases clipped from V and 4 bases from J, the junction kept 12 bases outside the gene matches. The CDR3 is 16 amino acids. In DNA, the CDR3 is TGCAGCGGTTCCAGGACTAGCGGACGTAGCACCGGGGAGCTGTTTTTT. Translating gives CSGSRTSGRSTGELFF.

The sample holds a few counts of this clonotype. The chain employs TRBV10-3 and TRBJ1-1; D remains ambiguous. The CDR3 is made up of 15 amino acids. Germline loops: CDR1 ENHRY, CDR2 SYGVKD. The germline V and J ends were trimmed by 0 bases and 0 bases, with 8 bases remaining between them. The CDR3 DNA sequence: TGTGCCATCAGTGAGTCGAACACTTTGAACACTGAAGCTTTCTTT. It is translated as CAISESNTLNTEAFF.

The chain couples TRBV3-1 to TRBJ1-1, with D possibly matching TRBD1 (5 bases). The V end was cut by 0 bases, the J end by 0 bases, with 17 bases between. The CDR3 sequence is 18 residues long. Germline V lookup: CDR1 LGHDT, CDR2 YNNKEL (reference sequence). In DNA form, the CDR3 reads TGTGCCAGCAGCCAAGATCCCAGGGAGGGTTCGGTGAACACTGAAGCTTTCTTT. This codes for CASSQDPREGSVNTEAFF.

The rearrangement joins TRBV7-8 to TRBJ2-3; D is unresolved. Deletions cut 4 bases from V and 2 bases from J, with 10 bases between. The CDR3 extends over 14 amino acids. From germline, CDR1 is SGHVS and CDR2 FQNEAQ. The CDR3: CASSSHLFTDTQYF. The DNA of the CDR3 is TGTGCCAGCAGCTCCCATTTGTTCACAGATACGCAGTATTTT.

This clonotype was recorded a few times. The chain couples TRBV20-1 to TRBJ1-1; 9 bases are a match to TRBD1. The germline V gene encodes CDR1 DFQATT and CDR2 SNEGSKA (reference sequence). The CDR3 is 14 amino acids. Losses at the gene ends were 0 bases for V and 3 bases for J; bases not matched to a gene: 2. CDR3: CSARDHRGHTEAFF. CDR3 DNA sequence: TGCAGTGCTAGAGATCACAGGGGGCACACTGAAGCTTTCTTT.

This chain joins TRBV20-1 and TRBJ2-3; 9 bases are shared with TRBD2. CDR3 size: 14 residues. From germline, CDR1 is DFQATT and CDR2 SNEGSKA (reference sequence). V lost 6 bases, J lost 0 bases, and 4 bases stayed unmatched. CDR3 sequence (DNA): TGCAGTGCCTACGGACTAGCGAGCACAGATACGCAGTATTTT. This translates into CSAYGLASTDTQYF.

This clonotype occurred a few times. The chain links TRBV5-1 to TRBJ2-1; 9 nucleotides agree with TRBD1. The CDR3 is made up of 14 amino acids. In germline, CDR1 is SGHRS, CDR2 YFSETQ. The J segment lost 7 bases and the V segment lost 4 bases, leaving 6 bases of the junction unmatched. The CDR3 here is CASSPRQGGNEQFF. DNA for the CDR3: TGCGCCAGCAGCCCGAGACAGGGGGGGAATGAGCAGTTCTTC. The full variable domain, with the rest looked up from reference TRBV5-1 and TRBJ2-1, is KAGVTQTPRYLIKTRGQQVTLSCSPISGHRSVSWYQQTPGQGLQFLFEYFSETQRNKGNFPGRFSGRQFSNSRSEMNVSTLELGDSALYLCASSPRQGGNEQFFGPGTRLTVL.

CDR3: CAISESRREPDTQYF. CDR3 sequence (DNA): TGTGCCATCAGTGAGTCGCGGAGGGAGCCAGATACGCAGTATTTT. The genes are TRBV10-3 and TRBJ2-3; possible D gene TRBD2, 6 bases. Germline-derived CDR1 and CDR2 are ENHRY and SYGVKD. The CDR3 has 15 residues. Trimming cost V 0 bases and J 4 bases, with 11 bases left between them.

This chain connects TRBV27 to TRBJ2-5, with D uncertain. CDR3 length equals 13 residues. V lost 5 bases and J lost 3, with 10 bases in between. The germline V gene encodes CDR1 MNHEY and CDR2 SMNVEV (reference sequence). The CDR3 sequence: CASSPDGEETQYF. DNA for the CDR3: TGTGCCAGCAGTCCGGACGGAGAAGAGACCCAGTACTTC.

A few counts support this clonotype. The chain combines TRBV5-1 with TRBJ2-7; either TRBD1 or TRBD2 may supply D (5 bases each). Germline V CDR1 and CDR2: SGHRS, YFSETQ. This CDR3 has 16 residues. V was cut by 0 bases and J by 3 bases, with 16 bases left in between. In DNA form, the CDR3 reads TGCGCCAGCAGCTTGGAGATCGGGACCGCCGTCTACGAGCAGTACTTC. Translated: CASSLEIGTAVYEQYF.

CDR3 DNA: TGTGCCAGCAGTGGGACAGGTAGCTCTGGAAACACCATATATTTT. Translation: CASSGTGSSGNTIYF. The chain employs TRBV6-1 and TRBJ1-3; 7 bases map to TRBD1. Germline-derived CDR1 and CDR2 are MNHNS and SASEGT. CDR3 size: 15 residues. Trimming at V came to 4 bases and at J to 0 bases, leaving 3 bases not matched to a gene.

The table lists this clonotype with a few counts. This chain uses TRBV10-3 with TRBJ2-6; D possibly uses TRBD1 or TRBD2 (6 bases each). V was clipped by 3 bases and J by 0 bases, with 24 bases between them. CDR1 is ENHRY, CDR2 SYGVKD, per germline. The CDR3 consists of 21 residues. Here the CDR3 reads CAISDALGLTGKSSGANVLTF. The CDR3 bases are TGTGCCATCAGTGATGCGTTGGGACTGACAGGAAAAAGCTCTGGGGCCAACGTCCTGACTTTC.

The chain employs TRBV5-1 and TRBJ2-5, with TRBD2 matching 13 bases. V lost 1 base, J lost 5 bases, and 5 bases stayed unmatched. The CDR3 loop spans 16 amino acids. Germline V gives CDR1 SGHRS, CDR2 YFSETQ. DNA for the CDR3: TGCGCCAGCAGCTTGACTAGCGGGAGGGCGAGGGAGACCCAGTACTTC. It yields the protein CASSLTSGRARETQYF.

This chain links TRBV15 with TRBJ1-5; tentative D call: TRBD1 (6 bases). V was clipped by 4 bases and J by 6 bases, with 10 bases between them. In germline, CDR1 is LNHNV, CDR2 YYDKDF (reference sequence). The CDR3 spans 13 residues. The CDR3 DNA reads as TGTGCCACCAGCACAGGGGTAACTCAGCCCCAGCATTTT. Its translation: CATSTGVTQPQHF.

CDR3 region: CSAKSGGETQYF. Here the CDR3 DNA reads TGCAGTGCTAAGAGTGGGGGAGAGACCCAGTACTTC. The V call is TRBV20-1, the J call TRBJ2-5; D is possibly TRBD1 or TRBD2 (5 bases each). CDR1 is DFQATT, CDR2 SNEGSKA, per germline (reference sequence). There are 12 residues in the CDR3. Trimming left V 4 bases short and J 4 bases short, with 10 bases between.

In its sample, this clonotype was seen a few times. CDR3 nucleotides: TGTGCCATCACCGGGACTAGCGGGAATAATGAGCAGTTCTTC. Protein product: CAITGTSGNNEQFF. The chain couples TRBV10-3 to TRBJ2-1, with 13 bases lining up with TRBD2. The germline CDR1 and CDR2 sequences are ENHRY and SYGVKD. V shed 7 bases and J 7 bases; nucleotides not matched to a gene: 4. The CDR3 contains 14 residues.